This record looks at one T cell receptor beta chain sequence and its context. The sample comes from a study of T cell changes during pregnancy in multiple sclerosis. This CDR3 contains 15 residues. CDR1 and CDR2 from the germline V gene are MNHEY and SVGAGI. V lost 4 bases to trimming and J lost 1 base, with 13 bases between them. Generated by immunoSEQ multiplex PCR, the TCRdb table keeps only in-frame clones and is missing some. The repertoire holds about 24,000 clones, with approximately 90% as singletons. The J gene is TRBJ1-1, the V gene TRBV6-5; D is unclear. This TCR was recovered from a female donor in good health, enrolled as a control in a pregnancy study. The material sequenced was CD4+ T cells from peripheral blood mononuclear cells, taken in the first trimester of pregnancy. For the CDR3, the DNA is TGTGCCAGCAGTTTCACTAGAATGGGGAACACTGAAGCTTTCTTT. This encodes CASSFTRMGNTEAFF.